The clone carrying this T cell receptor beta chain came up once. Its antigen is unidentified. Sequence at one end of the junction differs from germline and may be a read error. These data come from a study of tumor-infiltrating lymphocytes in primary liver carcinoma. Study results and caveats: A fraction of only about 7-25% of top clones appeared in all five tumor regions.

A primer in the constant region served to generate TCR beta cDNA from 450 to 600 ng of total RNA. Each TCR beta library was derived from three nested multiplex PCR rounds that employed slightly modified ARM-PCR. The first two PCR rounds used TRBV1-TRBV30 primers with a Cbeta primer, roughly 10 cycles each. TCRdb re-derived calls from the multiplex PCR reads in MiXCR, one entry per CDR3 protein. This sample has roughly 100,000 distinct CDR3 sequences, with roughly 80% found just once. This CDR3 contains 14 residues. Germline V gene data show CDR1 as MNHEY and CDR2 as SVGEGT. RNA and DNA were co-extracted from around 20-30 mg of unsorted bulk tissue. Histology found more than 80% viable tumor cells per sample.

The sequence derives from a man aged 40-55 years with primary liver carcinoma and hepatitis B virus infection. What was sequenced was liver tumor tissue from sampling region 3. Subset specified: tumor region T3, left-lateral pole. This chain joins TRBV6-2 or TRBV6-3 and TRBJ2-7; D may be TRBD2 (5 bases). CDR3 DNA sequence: TGTACCAGCAGCCTCCGGGAAAGTGCCCACGAGCAGTACTTC. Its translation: CTSSLRESAHEQYF.